This record looks at one T cell receptor (beta chain) sequence and its context. The target of this receptor is not known. No much larger clone exists at a distance of one base, and base qualities are not known. The CDR3 regions of human TCRbeta chains were analyzed by immunosequencing. The authors' pipeline ran thus. Repertoire TCRs were checked for matches against a reference library of SARS-CoV-2-specific TCRs that had been generated using the MIRA antigen-specificity platform. Breadth was defined as the fraction of unique TCRs that were SARS-CoV-2-associated, and depth was defined as the fraction of total T cells that were SARS-CoV-2-associated. Each spike-specific TCR was assigned to its reactive spike region and to a CD4 or CD8 class using the MIRA data. Log10-transformed breadth and depth values were compared by one-way ANOVA with Sidak's multiple comparisons tests. Imported from immuneACCESS, the table was reduced by TCRdb to in-frame sequences with V and J called. These copies leave out some clones; in studies compared against another copy, an unresolved V gene accounts for under half, and the cause of the remainder is not known. That table supplies the V and J calls and clone size; D and trimming were determined from the DNA. In this sample the table shows some 99,000 clones, approximately 86% of which occur a single time. About 5% of the sample rests with the top ten.

CDR1 and CDR2 (MDHEN, SYDVKM) derive from the germline V gene. V drops 8 bases and J drops 2 bases, leaving 10 bases in between. Inclusive of the bounding cysteine and phenylalanine, the CDR3 is 12 residues long. The CDR3 DNA has 36 bases and is translated from base 1. This sample was included in a study of T cell responses to AZD1222 COVID-19 vaccine (dated by TCRdb to 2020 to 2023). General notes on the study: Because spike-specific TCR depth and breadth did not differ between the two schedules, AZD1222 recipients who got a second dose at roughly 4 weeks were pooled with those who got a second dose at roughly 12 weeks. TCR sequencing covered 233 trial participants: some 210 given two doses of AZD1222 and around 26 given two doses of MenACWY control vaccine. Trial participants were enrolled by age into 18-55, 56-69 and 70-plus year subgroups, with around 150, 28 and 57 TCR-sequenced participants respectively.

Explained via the paper, the time point label denotes: baseline before first vaccination. Samples from vaccinated people were obtained from the UK trials COV001 and COV002, which included a single-blind randomized controlled phase 2/3 trial of AZD1222 (ChAdOx1 nCoV-19) in healthy adults. For TCRbeta chain sequencing, PBMC samples were collected from trial participants at day 0 and at day 28 after the second dose. Here is what the overall study found, with its caveats: Only 5 to 7 AZD1222 recipients were SARS-CoV-2 seropositive at baseline, limiting conclusions about previously exposed vaccinees. The 56-69-year group was small, and its depth increase did not reach significance, likely because of low power. Participants were mostly white British, with more females than males. The authors suggested clonal diversity may have been underestimated. Vaccine-associated CD4 TCRs spanned the whole spike protein, with dominant responses in regions 160-218 and 743-854. Because no samples from the day 14 peak response were available, repertoires could be characterized only after the peak T cell response. After two AZD1222 doses, spike-specific TCR breadth and depth were significantly higher than at day 0 and than in MenACWY recipients. Reportedly, close to half of the unique spike-specific TCRs recognized epitopes lying outside the regions that are mutated in the B.1.351 and B.1.1.7 variants.

The rearranged chain carries TRBV28 and TRBJ2-7, with the D gene not clear enough to name. Sequenced material: peripheral blood, taken on day 0 of AZD1222 vaccination. The source of this sequence is an adult in good health. The DNA is as follows: TGTGCCAGCTCAGTGTACACCTACGAGCAGTACTTC. This yields the protein CASSVYTYEQYF.